Reported below is one T cell receptor beta chain. In germline, CDR1 is MNHEY, CDR2 SVGEGT. J gave up 4 bases and V 2 bases, and 3 bases lay outside the gene matches. The CDR3 runs to 15 residues. This sample was taken from a study of regulatory T cells in long-lasting Graves disease. Time point here: persistent/refractory GD, antithyroid drugs over 5 years with positive TRAb. Extracted RNA from PBMCs served as the source of the TCR library. CDR3-region Arm-PCR and iRepertoire HTBI primers produced the TCR beta libraries. TCRdb ran MiXCR on the multiplex PCR reads and lists one entry per CDR3 protein. Among about 660,000 distinct CDR3 sequences listed, around 30% were seen once.

Sequences were derived from peripheral blood mononuclear cells (PBMCs), sampled when the disease was refractory, from a patient treated with antithyroid drugs. This sequence joins TRBV6-2 or TRBV6-3 and TRBJ2-5; 11 nucleotides line up with TRBD1. The receptor was derived from a female donor with Graves disease. CDR3 amino acids: CASSYVDRGPETQYF. Written as DNA, the CDR3 is TGTGCCAGCAGTTACGTGGACAGGGGGCCAGAGACCCAGTACTTC.